Detailed here is one TCR beta chain. The authors ran a second PCR of about 6 to 11 cycles using a sample-barcoded 5' primer and a J-beta primer mix. A tag from a template-switch adaptor with 12 random nucleotides marked each cDNA molecule. TCRdb processed the 5' RACE reads anew with MiXCR; each CDR3 protein has one entry. The sample carries 1.5 million to 2 million distinct CDR3 sequences, around half recorded once. The record originates from a study of blood T cells in healthy people across ages. As for the study in general: Through template switching, about one barcoded beta molecule was captured per two T cells, as measured in model experiments.

In each sample, at least 7 million PBMCs were isolated. The CDR3 is 15 residues long. V shed 0 bases and J 6 bases; nucleotides not matched to a gene: 3. Germline CDR1 and CDR2: MNHNY and SVGAGI (reference sequence). Sequencing was done on a sample of blood. The V gene is TRBV6-6, the J gene TRBJ2-1; 9 bases map to TRBD1. This clonotype was sampled from a woman aged 35 to 49 in good health. Here the CDR3 DNA reads TGTGCCAGCAGTTACTCGGGACAGGGTACCAATGAGCAGTTCTTC. It specifies CASSYSGQGTNEQFF.